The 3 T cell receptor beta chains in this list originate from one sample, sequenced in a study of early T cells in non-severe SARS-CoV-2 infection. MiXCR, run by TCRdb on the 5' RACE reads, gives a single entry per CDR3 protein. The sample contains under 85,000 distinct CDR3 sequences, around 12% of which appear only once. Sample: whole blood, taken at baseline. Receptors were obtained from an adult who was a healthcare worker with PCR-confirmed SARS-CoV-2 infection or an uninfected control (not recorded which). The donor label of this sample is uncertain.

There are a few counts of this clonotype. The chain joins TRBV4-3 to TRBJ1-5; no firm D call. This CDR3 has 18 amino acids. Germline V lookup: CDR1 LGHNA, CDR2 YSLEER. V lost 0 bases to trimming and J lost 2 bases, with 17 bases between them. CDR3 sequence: CASSQEVGRGSGNQPQHF. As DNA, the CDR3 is TGCGCCAGCAGCCAAGAGGTTGGACGGGGATCGGGCAATCAGCCCCAGCATTTT.

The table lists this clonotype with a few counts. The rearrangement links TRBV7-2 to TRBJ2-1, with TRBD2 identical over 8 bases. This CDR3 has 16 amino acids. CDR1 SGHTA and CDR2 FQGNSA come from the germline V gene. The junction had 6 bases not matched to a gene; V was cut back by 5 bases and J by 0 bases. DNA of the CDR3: TGTGCCAGCAGCCGCCGGGGGGGGCCCTCCTACAATGAGCAGTTCTTC. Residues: CASSRRGGPSYNEQFF.

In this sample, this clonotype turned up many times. In DNA form, the CDR3 reads TGTGCCAGCAGCCCAGACTCTCTCGGGGCCAACGTCCTGACTTTC. Translation gives CASSPDSLGANVLTF. The chain joins TRBV11-1 to TRBJ2-6; D gene uncertain. V shed 5 bases and J shed 4 bases, with 12 bases lying between them. Looked up from germline, CDR1 is SGHAT and CDR2 is FQDESV (reference sequence). This CDR3 is built from 15 residues. The full variable domain, its missing parts supplied by reference TRBV11-1 and TRBJ2-6, is EAEVAQSPRYKITEKSQAVAFWCDPISGHATLYWYRQILGQGPELLVQFQDESVVDDSQLPKDRFSAERLKGVDSTLKIQPAELGDSAMYLCASSPDSLGANVLTFGAGSRLTVL.